This T cell receptor (beta chain) was obtained from a study of PD-1 blockade in classical Hodgkin lymphoma. General observations from the study: Exclusion removed patients who began nivolumab under 1 year after ASCT.

Concerning this clone: The antigen is unknown.

This CDR3 spans 14 amino acids. V lost 5 bases and J lost 4; bases outside the gene matches: 6. From germline, CDR1 is SGHTA and CDR2 FQGNSA. Here immunoSEQ multiplex PCR was the method, and the copy in TCRdb shows in-frame clones only, minus some. The table shows 9,500 to 13,000 clones, with around four fifths occurring only once. Relapse was seen in all patients after autologous stem cell transplantation, and brentuximab vedotin exposure was variable. This TCR was sampled from a human donor with classical Hodgkin lymphoma. The chain carries TRBV7-2 and TRBJ2-5; 8 bases agree with TRBD1. Sequences were derived from peripheral blood mononuclear cells (PBMCs), sampled before the second cycle of nivolumab. CDR3 region: CASSLQGAGETQYF. CDR3 coding DNA: TGTGCCAGCAGCCTCCAGGGGGCAGGAGAGACCCAGTACTTC.